This T cell receptor (beta chain) was sequenced for a study of blood T cell repertoires in COVID-19. Looking at the study overall: The samples span acute and convalescent COVID-19 from the United States, Italy and Spain.

V dropped 5 bases and J dropped 3; count of bases not matched to a gene: 11. Germline V gene sequence: CDR1 MGHRA, CDR2 YSYEKL. This CDR3 is built from 17 residues. Assay: immunoSEQ multiplex PCR; the TCRdb copy retains only in-frame clones and omits some. The sample has approximately 200,000 clones; 70% to 85% are singletons. J is TRBJ2-5 and V is TRBV4-1, with 11 positions matching TRBD2. The sequenced sample was peripheral blood. This sequence originates from a human donor with acute or convalescent COVID-19. The donor label of this sample is uncertain. The CDR3 DNA sequence: TGCGCCAGCAGCATGGGACTAGCGGTCCGAGAGAAAGAGACCCAGTACTTC. This gives the protein CASSMGLAVREKETQYF.